Sequencing of this T cell receptor (beta chain) was carried out in a study of cytomegalovirus exposure and HLA in healthy donors. The PCR used 60 Vbeta and 13 Jbeta primers. The assay was immunoSEQ multiplex PCR, and TCRdb's table has in-frame clones only and misses some. The sample carries 160,000 or so clones, about 79% recorded once. With V trimmed by 4 bases and J by 8 bases, 6 bases remained unmatched. This CDR3 is 14 amino acids long. Per the germline V gene, CDR1 is SGHNT and CDR2 is YYREEE (reference sequence). The chain recombines TRBV5-4 with TRBJ1-4; 9 bases fit TRBD1. The specimen sequenced was PBMCs. The TCR was taken from a man between 35 and 55 years old in good health and CMV-seropositive. The CDR3 loop reads CASSVDRGDEKLFF. The CDR3 bases are TGTGCCAGCAGCGTGGACAGGGGAGACGAAAAACTGTTTTTT.